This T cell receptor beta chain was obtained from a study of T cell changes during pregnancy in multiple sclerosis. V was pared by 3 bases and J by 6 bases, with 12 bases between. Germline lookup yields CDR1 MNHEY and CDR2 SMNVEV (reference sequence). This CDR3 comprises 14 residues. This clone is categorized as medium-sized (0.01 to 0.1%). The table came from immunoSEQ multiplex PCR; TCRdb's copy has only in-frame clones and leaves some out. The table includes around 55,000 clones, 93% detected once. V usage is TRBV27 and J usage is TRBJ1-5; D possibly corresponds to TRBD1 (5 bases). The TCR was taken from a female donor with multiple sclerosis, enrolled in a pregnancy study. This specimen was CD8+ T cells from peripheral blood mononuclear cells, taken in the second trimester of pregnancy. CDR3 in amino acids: CASSFGGVAQPQHF. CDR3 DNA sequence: TGTGCCAGCAGTTTTGGAGGGGTGGCTCAGCCCCAGCATTTT.